One and the same sample provided the 25 T cell receptor beta chains below, sequenced in a study of shared clonotypes between healthy human individuals (dated by TCRdb to the early 2020s). The library was built by means of the immunoSEQ multiplex PCR assay. What TCRdb holds here is the immuneACCESS table cut down to in-frame rearrangements. Part of the clones is not present; checked against another copy, under half of the missing clones reflect an unresolved V gene, and the others are unexplained. The sample table lists around 2,100,000 clones, around 96% of them with a count of one. Clones ranked in the top ten supply around 1.2% of the sample. CD8 naive samples were CD45RO-negative cells positively selected for CCR7, giving a CD45RA+CCR7+ population that excluded TemRA cells. Sequenced: naive CD8+ T cells sorted from blood. The cell subset or site label for this specimen denotes: CD45RA+CCR7+. The receptor source for this set is a man between 18 and 35 years old in good health.

The chain recombines TRBV6-6 with TRBJ1-6; 9 bases agree with TRBD1. Germline V lookup: CDR1 MNHNY, CDR2 SVGAGI (reference sequence). J was trimmed by 8 bases and V by 2 bases; bases with no gene match: 7. The CDR3 length is 16 residues. CDR3 DNA: TGTGCCAGCAGTTACAATCCGGGACAGGGCGATTCACCCCTCCACTTT. Protein product: CASSYNPGQGDSPLHF.

The chain recombines TRBV30 with TRBJ2-7, with a tentative D call TRBD2 (6 bases). The CDR3 spans 14 residues. Germline CDR1 reads GTSNPN; CDR2 reads SVGIG (reference sequence). Trimming removed 4 bases from V and 0 bases from J, with 13 bases in between. The CDR3 nucleotides are TGTGCCTGGACTATAAGCGGGTCCTCCTACGAGCAGTACTTC. Residues: CAWTISGSSYEQYF.

The J gene is TRBJ2-5, the V gene TRBV6-1, with 8 positions matching TRBD1. The germline CDR1 and CDR2 sequences are MNHNS and SASEGT. J was trimmed by 0 bases and V by 6 bases; bases with no gene match: 0. There are 13 residues in the CDR3. DNA of the CDR3: TGTGCCAGCAGGGACAGGGACCAAGAGACCCAGTACTTC. Translating gives CASRDRDQETQYF.

The chain uses TRBV11-2 and TRBJ2-7; possible D gene TRBD2, 5 bases. The CDR3 consists of 14 residues. The ends were cut back, 7 bases at V and 6 bases at J, with 19 bases in the middle. Germline loops: CDR1 SGHAT, CDR2 FQNNGV. The CDR3 bases are TGTGCCAGCACCCCTGGCCGATGGGCGGGCGAGCAGTACTTC. This codes for CASTPGRWAGEQYF.

The CDR3 DNA reads TGTGCCAGCAGGCCCCTAGCGGGGGGGCGCGCAGATACGCAGTATTTT. Its protein product is CASRPLAGGRADTQYF. The chain uses TRBV5-8 and TRBJ2-3; 12 bases match TRBD2. The CDR3 consists of 16 residues. CDR1 SGHTS and CDR2 YDEGEE come from the germline V gene. The J segment lost 4 bases and the V segment lost 5 bases, leaving 8 bases of the junction unmatched.

The chain recombines TRBV9 with TRBJ1-1, with D maybe TRBD1 (6 bases). Germline V gene sequence: CDR1 SGDLS, CDR2 YYNGEE. The CDR3 has 16 residues. The germline V and J ends were trimmed by 3 bases and 1 base, with 16 bases remaining between them. CDR3: CASSDQPGGANTEAFF. The CDR3 DNA reads as TGTGCCAGCAGCGACCAACCGGGGGGGGCGAACACTGAAGCTTTCTTT.

The chain couples TRBV4-1 to TRBJ2-5, with a possible D match to TRBD2 (5 bases). The length of the CDR3 is 16 residues. V lost 0 bases and J 5 bases, leaving 16 bases between the germline ends. Germline V gives CDR1 MGHRA, CDR2 YSYEKL. As DNA, the CDR3 is TGCGCCAGCAGCCAAGATCCTCCGGGCCGAGGGGAGACCCAGTACTTC. It translates to CASSQDPPGRGETQYF.

The chain carries TRBV2 and TRBJ2-3, with 7 bases that match TRBD1. The germline V gene encodes CDR1 SNHLY and CDR2 FYNNEI. Trimming removed 1 base from V and 4 bases from J; junction bases left unmatched: 8. The CDR3 has 16 amino acids. CDR3 loop: CASSEGQGPFSDTQYF. CDR3 DNA: TGTGCCAGCAGTGAAGGACAGGGTCCTTTTTCAGATACGCAGTATTTT.

The chain links TRBV25-1 to TRBJ2-7; weak D call: TRBD2 (5 bases). The germline V gene has CDR1 MGHDK and CDR2 SYGVNS. This CDR3 contains 11 residues. The V end lost 4 bases, the J end lost 4 bases, and 5 bases lay between the germline ends. The CDR3: CASSAGYEQYF. The CDR3 DNA is TGTGCCAGCAGTGCGGGATACGAGCAGTACTTC.

V gene TRBV29-1 combines with J gene TRBJ1-2; TRBD1 is a possible D gene (5 bases). The CDR3 runs 12 residues. The germline V and J ends were trimmed by 1 base and 6 bases, with 9 bases remaining between them. CDR1 and CDR2 from the germline V gene are SQVTM and ANQGSEA. CDR3 amino acids: CSVEGLDNGYTF. In DNA, the CDR3 is TGCAGCGTTGAAGGGTTGGACAATGGCTACACCTTC.

This clone showed up just once. The V gene is TRBV4-3, the J gene TRBJ2-5; D not resolved. The CDR3 covers 15 residues. CDR1 and CDR2 from the germline V gene are LGHNA and YSLEER. The V end lost 3 bases, the J end lost 5 bases, and 16 bases lay between the germline ends. This CDR3 is CASSQLLKPGETQYF. The DNA of the CDR3 is TGCGCCAGCAGCCAGTTACTTAAACCTGGCGAGACCCAGTACTTC.

The rearrangement joins TRBV30 to TRBJ2-5; D may match TRBD1 or TRBD2 (5 bases each). The J call may be faulty, since TRBJ2-7 better matches the DNA end. The germline gives CDR1 GTSNPN, CDR2 SVGIG (reference sequence). CDR3 length equals 13 residues. The CDR3: CACIWGSSYEQYF. The CDR3 bases are TGTGCCTGTATCTGGGGGAGCTCCTACGAGCAGTACTTC.

V and J are TRBV7-9 and TRBJ1-4; D is perhaps TRBD1 (5 bases). Germline V lookup: CDR1 SEHNR, CDR2 FQNEAQ (reference sequence). The CDR3 length is 16 residues. Trimming stripped 4 bases from V and 6 bases from J, with 18 bases between. In nucleotides, the CDR3 is TGTGCCAGCAGCTCCGGGACGTCGGGCGTCTATGAAAAACTGTTTTTT. This codes for CASSSGTSGVYEKLFF.

CDR3 sequence: CATGSGLSSTDTQYF. The CDR3 DNA reads TGTGCCACCGGTTCGGGGCTGTCTTCCACAGATACGCAGTATTTT. The V and J genes are TRBV15 and TRBJ2-3; D is perhaps TRBD1 or TRBD2 (5 bases each). Trimming shortened V by 8 bases and J by 2 bases, and 17 bases separated the two germline ends. Germline V gene lookup returns CDR1 LNHNV and CDR2 YYDKDF (reference sequence). The CDR3 is 15 residues long.

This CDR3 is CSARLGDLAFF. CDR3 in DNA: TGCAGTGCTAGGTTGGGGGATTTGGCTTTCTTT. This chain connects TRBV20-1 to TRBJ1-1; the D gene is possibly TRBD1 (5 bases). V was trimmed by 3 bases and J by 11 bases, leaving 13 bases between them. CDR3 size: 11 residues. CDR1 is DFQATT, CDR2 SNEGSKA, per germline (reference sequence).

V and J are TRBV27 and TRBJ2-2; D is unclear. V was pared by 3 bases and J by 5 bases, with 10 bases between. Germline CDR1 reads MNHEY; CDR2 reads SMNVEV (reference sequence). The CDR3 has 14 amino acids. CDR3 amino acids: CASSFRPFTGELFF. CDR3 nucleotide sequence: TGTGCCAGCAGTTTCCGCCCATTTACCGGGGAGCTGTTTTTT.

The chain has TRBV11-2 and TRBJ1-1; D call uncertain. The CDR3 loop spans 12 amino acids. The germline V gene encodes CDR1 SGHAT and CDR2 FQNNGV. Trimming took off 5 bases at V and 0 bases at J, with 4 bases between the two ends. CDR3 DNA sequence: TGTGCCAGCAGCCGGCTGAACACTGAAGCTTTCTTT. The encoded protein is CASSRLNTEAFF. The entire variable domain, with the rest obtained from reference TRBV11-2 and TRBJ1-1, is as follows: EAGVAQSPRYKIIEKRQSVAFWCNPISGHATLYWYQQILGQGPKLLIQFQNNGVVDDSQLPKDRFSAERLKGVDSTLKIQPAKLEDSAVYLCASSRLNTEAFFGQGTRLTVV.

The table lists this clone with a few counts. This sample also contains other DNA sequences that code for the same CDR3. The chain carries TRBV6-5 and TRBJ2-5; D possibly corresponds to TRBD2 (5 bases). The CDR3 sequence is 13 residues long. Trimming removed 2 bases at V and 3 bases at J, with 7 bases between. CDR1 and CDR2 (germline): MNHEY, SVGAGI. DNA of the CDR3: TGTGCCAGCAGTTACGACGGGGAAGAGACCCAGTACTTC. It is translated as CASSYDGEETQYF.

The V gene is TRBV19, the J gene TRBJ2-7; unclear D gene. Germline V CDR1 and CDR2: LNHDA, SQIVND (reference sequence). With 3 bases removed from V and 4 bases from J, the gap between germline ends came to 10 bases. The length of the CDR3 is 13 residues. This CDR3 reads CASSIIFQYEQYF. CDR3 bases: TGTGCCAGTAGTATTATTTTCCAGTACGAGCAGTACTTC.

This chain links TRBV15 with TRBJ1-1; tentative D call: TRBD1 (6 bases). Per the germline V gene, CDR1 is LNHNV and CDR2 is YYDKDF (reference sequence). The CDR3 contains 14 residues. Between the trimmed V and J ends, which lost 4 bases and 1 base, there was a span of 10 bases. The CDR3 DNA reads TGTGCCACCAGCATTAGGACAGAGAACACTGAAGCTTTCTTT. Protein: CATSIRTENTEAFF.

In this sample, this clone turned up once. The chain is built from TRBV4-1 and TRBJ2-5, with unresolved D. Per germline, CDR1 MGHRA and CDR2 YSYEKL. The V end was cut by 0 bases, the J end by 2 bases, with 10 bases between. There are 15 residues in the CDR3. DNA of the CDR3: TGCGCCAGCAGCCAAGAAGACCTATTTCAAGAGACCCAGTACTTC. Translation gives CASSQEDLFQETQYF.

This clone was counted once. The chain has TRBV13 and TRBJ2-7, with TRBD1 as a possible D gene (5 bases). V was shortened by 5 bases and J by 0 bases, with 11 bases between the two germline ends. Germline loops: CDR1 PRHDT, CDR2 FYEKMQ (reference sequence). The CDR3 covers 14 residues. DNA of the CDR3: TGTGCCAGCAGCCCTCCAGGGATCTCCTACGAGCAGTACTTC. It encodes CASSPPGISYEQYF.

The chain recombines TRBV10-3 with TRBJ1-5, with 12 bases aligning to TRBD1. Trimming took 6 bases from V and 6 from J; bases not matched to a gene: 9. Germline values: CDR1 ENHRY, CDR2 SYGVKD. The CDR3 has 16 residues. The CDR3 region is CAISEGTGGGGQPQHF. The CDR3 DNA reads TGTGCCATCAGCGAAGGGACAGGGGGCGGGGGTCAGCCCCAGCATTTT.

The chain is built from TRBV29-1 and TRBJ2-1; TRBD2 aligns across 8 bases. The V gene end was trimmed by 3 bases and the J gene end by 3 bases; junction bases not matched to a gene: 10. Germline CDR1 and CDR2: SQVTM and ANQGSEA. This CDR3 is built from 16 residues. The CDR3, as DNA: TGCAGCGTTGAGGATCTACCGGGACTAGACTACAATGAGCAGTTCTTC. Translation: CSVEDLPGLDYNEQFF.

J is TRBJ2-1 and V is TRBV6-5; D gene unclear. Germline CDR1 MNHEY, CDR2 SVGAGI. This CDR3 comprises 14 residues. V was pared by 0 bases and J by 6 bases, with 9 bases between. CDR3 sequence reads: CASSYSVGVNEQFF. The CDR3 DNA reads as TGTGCCAGCAGTTACTCCGTAGGAGTCAATGAGCAGTTCTTC.